Given below is one T cell receptor (beta chain) in context. Its target is not known. CDR3 length: 15 residues. Germline CDR1 and CDR2: MNHEY and SMNVEV (reference sequence). Losses at the gene ends were 2 bases for V and 4 bases for J; bases not matched to a gene: 7. The sample belongs to a study of graft-versus-host responses after intestinal transplantation. Looking at the study overall: Anti-thymocyte globulin induction preceded 2 to 4 years of tacrolimus and steroid maintenance in all recipients.

The repertoire was sequenced with immunoSEQ multiplex PCR; TCRdb's copy has only in-frame clones and lacks some. The data show approximately 50,000 clones, with approximately 90% seen just once and approximately 1.6% held by the top ten. Study findings and constraints: Early declines in HvG clones that occurred post-transplant were associated with peak circulating GvH clone levels. GvH clones were identified in recipient marrow, with some first appearing in ileum or blood.

The receptor was isolated from a human patient who received an intestinal transplant, so some T cells may come from the graft donor. The chain carries TRBV27 and TRBJ2-5; 7 bases are a match to TRBD2. The sample was PBMCs, taken 26 days after transplant. CDR3 sequence: CASSLGAGSRETQYF. The CDR3 nucleotides are TGTGCCAGCAGTTTAGGAGCGGGGTCGCGAGAGACCCAGTACTTC.